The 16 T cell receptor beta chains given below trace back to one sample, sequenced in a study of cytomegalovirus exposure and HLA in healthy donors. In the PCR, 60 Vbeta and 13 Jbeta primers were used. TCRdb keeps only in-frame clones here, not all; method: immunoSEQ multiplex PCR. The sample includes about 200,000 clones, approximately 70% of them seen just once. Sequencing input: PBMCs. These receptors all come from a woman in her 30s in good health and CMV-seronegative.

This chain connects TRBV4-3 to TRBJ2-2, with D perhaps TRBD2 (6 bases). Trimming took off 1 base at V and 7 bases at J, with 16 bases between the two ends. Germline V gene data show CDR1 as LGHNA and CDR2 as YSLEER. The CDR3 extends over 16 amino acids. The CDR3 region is CASSQVIGGFDGELFF. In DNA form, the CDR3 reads TGCGCCAGCAGCCAAGTTATCGGGGGTTTTGACGGGGAGCTGTTTTTT.

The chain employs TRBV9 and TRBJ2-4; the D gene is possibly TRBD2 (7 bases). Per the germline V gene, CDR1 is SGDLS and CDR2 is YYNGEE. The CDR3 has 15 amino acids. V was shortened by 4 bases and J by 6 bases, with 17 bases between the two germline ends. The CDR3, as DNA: TGTGCCAGCAGCTATGGGGGGGCTGACGGAAACATTCAGTACTTC. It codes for CASSYGGADGNIQYF.

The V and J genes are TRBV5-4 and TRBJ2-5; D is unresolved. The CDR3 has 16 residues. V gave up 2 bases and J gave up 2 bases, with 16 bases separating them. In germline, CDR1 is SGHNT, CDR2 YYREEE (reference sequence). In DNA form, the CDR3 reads TGTGCCAGCAGCTTAGGAGCTTTGACCCGGCAAGAGACCCAGTACTTC. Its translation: CASSLGALTRQETQYF.

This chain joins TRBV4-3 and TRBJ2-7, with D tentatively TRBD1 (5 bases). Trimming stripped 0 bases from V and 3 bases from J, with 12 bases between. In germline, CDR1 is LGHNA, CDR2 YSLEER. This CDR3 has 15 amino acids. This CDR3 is CASSQDPGYNYEQYF. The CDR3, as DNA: TGCGCCAGCAGCCAAGACCCAGGGTATAACTACGAGCAGTACTTC.

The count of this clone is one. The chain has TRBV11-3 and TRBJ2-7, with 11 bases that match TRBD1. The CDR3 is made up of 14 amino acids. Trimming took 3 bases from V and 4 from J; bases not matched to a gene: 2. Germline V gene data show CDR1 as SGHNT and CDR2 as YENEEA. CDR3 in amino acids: CASSLGTGGYEQYF. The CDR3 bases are TGTGCCAGCAGCTTGGGGACAGGGGGGTACGAGCAGTACTTC.

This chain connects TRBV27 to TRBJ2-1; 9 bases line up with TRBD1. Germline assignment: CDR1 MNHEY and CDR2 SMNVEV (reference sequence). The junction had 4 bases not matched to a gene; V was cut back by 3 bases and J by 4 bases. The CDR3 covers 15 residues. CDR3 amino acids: CASSFYRGPYNEQFF. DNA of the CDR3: TGTGCCAGCAGTTTCTACAGGGGGCCTTACAATGAGCAGTTCTTC.

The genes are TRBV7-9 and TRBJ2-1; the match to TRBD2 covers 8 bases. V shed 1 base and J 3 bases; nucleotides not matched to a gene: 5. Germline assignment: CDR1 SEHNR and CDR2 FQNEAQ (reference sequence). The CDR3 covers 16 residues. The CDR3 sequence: CASSLVSAGDYNEQFF. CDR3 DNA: TGTGCCAGCAGCTTAGTTTCAGCGGGGGACTACAATGAGCAGTTCTTC.

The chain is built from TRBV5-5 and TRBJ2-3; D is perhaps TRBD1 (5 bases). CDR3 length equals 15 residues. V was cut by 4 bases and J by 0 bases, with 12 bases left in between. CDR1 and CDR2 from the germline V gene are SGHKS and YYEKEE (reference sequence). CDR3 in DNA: TGTGCCAGCAGCCTAGACAGCACTAGCACAGATACGCAGTATTTT. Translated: CASSLDSTSTDTQYF.

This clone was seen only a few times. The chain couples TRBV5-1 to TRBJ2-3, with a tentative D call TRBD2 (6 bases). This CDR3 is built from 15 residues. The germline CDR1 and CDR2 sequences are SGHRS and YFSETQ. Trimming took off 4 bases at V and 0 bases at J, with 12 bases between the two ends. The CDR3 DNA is TGCGCCAGCAGCACCGGACTACCTAGCACAGATACGCAGTATTTT. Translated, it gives CASSTGLPSTDTQYF.

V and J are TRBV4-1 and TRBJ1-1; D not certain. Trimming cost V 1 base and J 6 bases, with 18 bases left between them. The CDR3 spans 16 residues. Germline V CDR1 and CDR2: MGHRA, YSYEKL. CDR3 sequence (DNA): TGCGCCAGCAGCCAAGTTAACCTCGGTTGGTTACCTGAAGCTTTCTTT. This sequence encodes CASSQVNLGWLPEAFF.

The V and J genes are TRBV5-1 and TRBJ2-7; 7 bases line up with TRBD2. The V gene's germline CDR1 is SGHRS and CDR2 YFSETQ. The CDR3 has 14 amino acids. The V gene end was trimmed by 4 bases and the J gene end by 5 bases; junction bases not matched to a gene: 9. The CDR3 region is CASSKWTRSDEQYF. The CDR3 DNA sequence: TGCGCCAGCAGCAAATGGACTAGGTCCGACGAGCAGTACTTC.

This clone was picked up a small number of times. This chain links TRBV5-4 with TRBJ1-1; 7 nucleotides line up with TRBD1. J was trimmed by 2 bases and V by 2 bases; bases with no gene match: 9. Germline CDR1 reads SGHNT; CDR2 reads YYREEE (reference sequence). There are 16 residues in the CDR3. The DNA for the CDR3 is TGTGCCAGCAGCTTCCCAGGGGGTGTTACTAACACTGAAGCTTTCTTT. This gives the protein CASSFPGGVTNTEAFF.

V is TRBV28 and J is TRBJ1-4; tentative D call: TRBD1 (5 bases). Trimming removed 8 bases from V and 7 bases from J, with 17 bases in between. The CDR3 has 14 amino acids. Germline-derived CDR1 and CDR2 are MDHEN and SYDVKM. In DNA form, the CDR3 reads TGTGCCAGCTGTGGGGGGGGTATGGGTGAAAAACTGTTTTTT. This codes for CASCGGGMGEKLFF.

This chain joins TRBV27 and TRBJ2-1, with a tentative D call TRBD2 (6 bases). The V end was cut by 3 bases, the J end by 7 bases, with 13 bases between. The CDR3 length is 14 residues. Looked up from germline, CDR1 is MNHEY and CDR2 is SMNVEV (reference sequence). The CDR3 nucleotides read TGTGCCAGCAGTTTCGGCCCTGGGGGGAATGAGCAGTTCTTC. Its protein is CASSFGPGGNEQFF.

The CDR3 DNA is TGTGCCAGCTCACCGTTGCAGGGCGACACTGAAGCTTTCTTT. This encodes CASSPLQGDTEAFF. The rearrangement links TRBV18 to TRBJ1-1, with D perhaps TRBD1 (5 bases). The CDR3 has 14 residues. Germline CDR1 reads KGHSH; CDR2 reads LQKENI. Trimming removed 3 bases from V and 3 bases from J, with 11 bases in between.

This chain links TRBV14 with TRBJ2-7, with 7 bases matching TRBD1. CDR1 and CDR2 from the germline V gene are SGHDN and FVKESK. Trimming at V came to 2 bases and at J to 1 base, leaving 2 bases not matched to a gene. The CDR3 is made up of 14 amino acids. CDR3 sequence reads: CASSQWDRSYEQYF. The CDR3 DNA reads TGTGCCAGCAGCCAATGGGACAGATCCTACGAGCAGTACTTC.